This T cell receptor (beta chain) was recovered during a study of blood T cell repertoires in COVID-19. In the original workflow: The authors estimated nucleated cell counts from reference gene primer amplification. TCRdb keeps only in-frame clones here, not all; method: immunoSEQ multiplex PCR. The V and J calls and the clone size are those of that table, but D and trimming were determined from the DNA. The table has fewer than 200,000 clones, 84% seen once. There are 14 residues in the CDR3. Unmatched junction bases numbered 6, after V lost 4 bases and J lost 7 bases. CDR1 is MNHEY, CDR2 SVGAGI, per germline.

The V gene is TRBV6-5, the J gene TRBJ1-4; 7 bases match TRBD1. The sequence came from a man aged 35 to 55 who had recovered from COVID-19. Sequences were obtained from peripheral blood. The CDR3 loop is CASSLTGYREKLFF. The CDR3 coding sequence is TGTGCCAGCAGTTTGACAGGGTATCGTGAAAAACTGTTTTTT.